A single sample gave rise to the 22 T cell receptor beta chains below, sequenced in a study of identical twins. TCRdb redid the calling of the 5' RACE reads with MiXCR, one entry per CDR3 protein. This sample has 450,000 or so distinct CDR3 sequences, with around 15% found just once. The sample also formed part of further work on yellow fever vaccine responses in identical twins.

Sequencing was performed on CD4+ T cells sorted from blood. These TCRs come from a young woman in good health.

Ten or more counts support this clonotype. The V and J genes are TRBV12-3 or TRBV12-4 and TRBJ2-6, with TRBD1 matching 7 bases. The CDR3 is made up of 15 amino acids. V lost 5 bases, J lost 2 bases, and 3 bases stayed unmatched. The CDR3 DNA reads as TGTGCCAGCAGTCCTACAGGGGCTGGGGCCAACGTCCTGACTTTC. Translation: CASSPTGAGANVLTF.

This clonotype turned up a few times. The CDR3 loop is CASSYSRGSNTEAFF. The DNA for the CDR3 is TGTGCCAGCAGTTACTCGAGAGGGTCCAACACTGAAGCTTTCTTT. V usage is TRBV6-5 and J usage is TRBJ1-1; D unclear. The CDR3 is 15 residues long. The V end lost 0 bases, the J end lost 2 bases, and 10 bases lay between the germline ends. Germline V gene lookup returns CDR1 MNHEY and CDR2 SVGAGI.

This clonotype was recorded many times. The chain recombines TRBV3-1 with TRBJ2-5; 9 bases fit TRBD2. Germline V lookup: CDR1 LGHDT, CDR2 YNNKEL (reference sequence). The CDR3 is 17 residues long. Unmatched junction bases numbered 12, after V lost 3 bases and J lost 4 bases. The DNA of the CDR3 is TGTGCCAGCAGCCACCGCGGACTAGCGCGCGGGAGAGAGACCCAGTACTTC. Protein sequence: CASSHRGLARGRETQYF.

The J gene is TRBJ2-3, the V gene TRBV7-2; 8 bases line up with TRBD2. The CDR3 contains 16 residues. Germline trimming cut 5 bases from V and 4 bases from J; bases unmatched to any gene: 11. In germline, CDR1 is SGHTA, CDR2 FQGNSA. DNA of the CDR3: TGTGCCAGCAGCCCCCGTGCGGGGCGGGGGGCAGATACGCAGTATTTT. Protein sequence: CASSPRAGRGADTQYF.

J is TRBJ2-6 and V is TRBV10-3, with 7 bases fitting TRBD2. CDR1 is ENHRY, CDR2 SYGVKD, per germline. The CDR3 runs 18 residues. After removal of 4 bases from V and 0 bases from J, the junction contained 9 bases not matched to a gene. Here the CDR3 DNA reads TGTGCCATCAGTGGGGGGGGTGGAGGTCCCTCTGGGGCCAACGTCCTGACTTTC. Encoded protein: CAISGGGGGPSGANVLTF.

This clonotype has only a few counts. V gene TRBV12-3 or TRBV12-4 combines with J gene TRBJ2-1; D not resolved. This CDR3 comprises 13 residues. The V gene lost 5 bases and the J gene lost 6 bases, with 11 bases spanning the gap. CDR3 sequence: CASSIPPSNEQFF. The CDR3 DNA follows: TGTGCCAGCAGTATCCCGCCCTCCAATGAGCAGTTCTTC.

V usage is TRBV27 and J usage is TRBJ2-3; the match to TRBD2 covers 14 bases. In germline, CDR1 is MNHEY, CDR2 SMNVEV (reference sequence). Trimming took 2 bases from V and 2 from J; bases not matched to a gene: 9. The CDR3 is 19 amino acids. DNA for the CDR3: TGTGCCAGCAGTTTACAAGGACTAGCGGGGGGCGCCATCACAGATACGCAGTATTTT. The encoded protein is CASSLQGLAGGAITDTQYF.

The genes are TRBV5-4 and TRBJ2-2, with D possibly matching TRBD2 (6 bases). Looked up from germline, CDR1 is SGHNT and CDR2 is YYREEE (reference sequence). The CDR3 has 16 residues. Trimming took off 0 bases at V and 1 base at J, with 10 bases between the two ends. The CDR3 spells CASSLAGGVNTGELFF. The CDR3 DNA reads TGTGCCAGCAGCTTGGCCGGCGGGGTGAACACCGGGGAGCTGTTTTTT.

This clonotype was observed at least ten times. The chain employs TRBV27 and TRBJ1-1; 9 positions agree with TRBD1. This CDR3 is built from 16 residues. Per germline, CDR1 MNHEY and CDR2 SMNVEV (reference sequence). The V segment lost 6 bases and the J segment 4 bases; nucleotides outside the gene matches: 12. CDR3 amino acids: CASSFTSGTGPTEAFF. CDR3 bases: TGTGCCAGCAGCTTCACGTCCGGGACAGGGCCCACTGAAGCTTTCTTT.

This clonotype occurred many times. The V call is TRBV7-3, the J call TRBJ1-1; 8 positions agree with TRBD1. This CDR3 has 14 residues. Trimming took 2 bases from V and 4 from J; bases not matched to a gene: 3. The V gene's germline CDR1 is SGHTA and CDR2 FQGTGA. CDR3 DNA: TGTGCCAGCAGCTTACAGGGGGCGACCACTGAAGCTTTCTTT. This gives the protein CASSLQGATTEAFF.

This clonotype came up a few times. The chain is built from TRBV28 and TRBJ2-2, with TRBD1 matching 9 bases. This CDR3 is 16 amino acids long. Per germline, CDR1 MDHEN and CDR2 SYDVKM. The junction had 4 bases not matched to a gene; V was cut back by 3 bases and J by 2 bases. CDR3 amino acids: CASSFLGQGNTGELFF. The CDR3 nucleotides read TGTGCCAGCAGTTTTCTGGGACAGGGCAACACCGGGGAGCTGTTTTTT.

The chain carries TRBV30 and TRBJ2-5; 8 bases are shared with TRBD2. Germline CDR1 and CDR2: GTSNPN and SVGIG (reference sequence). V was clipped by 1 base and J by 5 bases; unmatched bases: 15. The CDR3 runs to 17 residues. The CDR3 DNA reads as TGTGCCTGGAGTGCCCCCTTTAGCGGGATTCTATCGGAGACCCAGTACTTC. Amino acid sequence: CAWSAPFSGILSETQYF.

J is TRBJ2-1 and V is TRBV6-5; possibly TRBD1 or TRBD2 for D (6 bases each). The CDR3 runs to 16 residues. Trimming took off 2 bases at V and 5 bases at J, with 16 bases between the two ends. Looked up from germline, CDR1 is MNHEY and CDR2 is SVGAGI. The CDR3 here is CASSYGGAGANNEQFF. The CDR3 nucleotides read TGTGCCAGCAGTTACGGCGGGGCAGGGGCAAACAATGAGCAGTTCTTC.

This clonotype was seen a handful of times. This chain connects TRBV10-1 to TRBJ2-1; possibly TRBD2 for D (6 bases). In germline, CDR1 is WNHNN, CDR2 SYGVQD (reference sequence). CDR3 length: 13 residues. V lost 6 bases and J lost 3, with 9 bases in between. The DNA of the CDR3 is TGCGCCAGCAGGGATAGCGGCTACAATGAGCAGTTCTTC. Translating gives CASRDSGYNEQFF.

The genes are TRBV5-1 and TRBJ2-3; 11 positions agree with TRBD2. In germline, CDR1 is SGHRS, CDR2 YFSETQ. With V trimmed by 4 bases and J by 2 bases, 6 bases remained unmatched. This CDR3 contains 16 residues. Here the CDR3 reads CASSTGTSGVTDTQYF. The CDR3 DNA follows: TGCGCCAGCAGCACCGGGACTAGCGGCGTCACAGATACGCAGTATTTT.

This clonotype turned up a few times. The J gene is TRBJ2-7, the V gene TRBV24-1; TRBD1 matches 8 bases. Germline CDR1 and CDR2: KGHDR and SFDVKD. The CDR3 is made up of 16 amino acids. The junction had 10 bases not matched to a gene; V was cut back by 4 bases and J by 3 bases. The CDR3 sequence: CATSENGQGSIYEQYF. The DNA of the CDR3 is TGTGCCACCAGTGAAAACGGACAGGGTTCTATCTACGAGCAGTACTTC.

This clonotype was observed a handful of times. The rearrangement uses TRBV6-6 and TRBJ2-3, with D maybe TRBD2 (6 bases). The CDR3 runs 12 residues. Germline lookup yields CDR1 MNHNY and CDR2 SVGAGI (reference sequence). The V gene lost 8 bases and the J gene lost 4 bases, with 10 bases spanning the gap. CDR3 sequence reads: CASGPGADTQYF. The CDR3, as DNA: TGTGCCAGCGGACCGGGGGCAGATACGCAGTATTTT.

This clonotype was counted only a few times. The CDR3 bases are TGCGCCAGCAGCTTCGGAGTTGGCGAGCAGTACTTC. This translates into CASSFGVGEQYF. The rearrangement uses TRBV5-1 and TRBJ2-7; D gene ambiguous. V lost 2 bases to trimming and J lost 6 bases, with 9 bases between them. CDR3 length: 12 amino acids. CDR1 is SGHRS and CDR2 is YFSETQ in the germline V gene.

This clonotype was picked up a small number of times. CDR3 sequence (DNA): TGTGCCACCAGTGATGCGGCGAACACCGGGGAGCTGTTTTTT. Translating it yields CATSDAANTGELFF. This chain uses TRBV24-1 with TRBJ2-2; no definite D call. The germline CDR1 and CDR2 sequences are KGHDR and SFDVKD. Trimming took 3 bases from V and 0 from J, leaving 4 bases between them. The CDR3 sequence is 14 residues long.

The CDR3 DNA sequence: TGCGCCAGCAGTCCCTCCGGACAGGGCTCTATCGAGCAGTACTTC. It codes for CASSPSGQGSIEQYF. J is TRBJ2-7 and V is TRBV5-1; 8 nucleotides match TRBD1. This CDR3 is built from 15 residues. Trimming took 5 bases from V and 6 from J; bases not matched to a gene: 13. The germline V gene encodes CDR1 SGHRS and CDR2 YFSETQ.

The sample holds a few counts of this clonotype. The rearrangement joins TRBV7-6 to TRBJ2-7; D ambiguous. CDR1 and CDR2 (germline): SGHVS, FNYEAQ. This CDR3 comprises 15 residues. Trimming pared 2 bases from V and 3 bases from J, leaving 14 bases between. The CDR3 nucleotides read TGTGCCAGCAGCTTAAGGGCCCAGATTAACTACGAGCAGTACTTC. Its protein product is CASSLRAQINYEQYF.

This clonotype was seen only a few times. V gene TRBV2 combines with J gene TRBJ2-6; weak D call: TRBD1 (6 bases). V was clipped by 10 bases and J by 1 base, with 11 bases between them. There are 14 residues in the CDR3. The germline gives CDR1 SNHLY, CDR2 FYNNEI. The CDR3 here is CATEQGSGANVLTF. CDR3 nucleotide sequence: TGTGCCACCGAACAGGGATCTGGGGCCAACGTCCTGACTTTC.